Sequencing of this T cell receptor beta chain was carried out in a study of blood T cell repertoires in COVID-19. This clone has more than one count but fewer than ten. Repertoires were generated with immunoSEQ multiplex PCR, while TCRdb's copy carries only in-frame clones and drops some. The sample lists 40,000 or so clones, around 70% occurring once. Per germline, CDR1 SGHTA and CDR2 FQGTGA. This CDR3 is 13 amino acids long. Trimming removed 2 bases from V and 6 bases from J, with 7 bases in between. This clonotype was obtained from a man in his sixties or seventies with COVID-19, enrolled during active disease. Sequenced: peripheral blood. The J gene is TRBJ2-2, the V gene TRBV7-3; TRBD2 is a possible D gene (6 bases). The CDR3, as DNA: TGTGCCAGCAGCTTACCGGGGGCCGGGGAGCTGTTTTTT. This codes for CASSLPGAGELFF.